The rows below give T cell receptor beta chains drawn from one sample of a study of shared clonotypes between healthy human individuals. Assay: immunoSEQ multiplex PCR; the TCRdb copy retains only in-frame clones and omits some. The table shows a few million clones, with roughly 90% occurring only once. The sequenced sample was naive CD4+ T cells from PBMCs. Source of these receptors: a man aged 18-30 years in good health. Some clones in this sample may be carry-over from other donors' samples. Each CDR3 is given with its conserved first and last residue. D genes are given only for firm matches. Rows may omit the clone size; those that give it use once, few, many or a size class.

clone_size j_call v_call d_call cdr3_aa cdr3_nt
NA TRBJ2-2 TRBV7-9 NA CASSAVGGGLFF TGTGCCAGCAGCGCCGTGGGAGGAGGGCTGTTTTTT
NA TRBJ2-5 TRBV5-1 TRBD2 CASSLAAGGTEETQYF TGCGCCAGCAGCTTGGCGGCGGGAGGTACAGAAGAGACCCAGTACTTC
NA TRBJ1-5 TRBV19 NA CASSIGRMSNQPQHF TGTGCCAGTAGTATAGGGAGAATGAGCAATCAGCCCCAGCATTTT
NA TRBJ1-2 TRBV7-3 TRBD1 CASSAGGDYGYTF TGTGCCAGCAGCGCAGGGGGCGACTATGGCTACACCTTC
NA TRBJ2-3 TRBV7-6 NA CASSLTGRGPDTQYF TGTGCCAGCAGCTTAACGGGCCGCGGTCCAGATACGCAGTATTTT
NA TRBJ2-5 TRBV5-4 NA CAVGAWQETQYF TGTGCCGTCGGGGCCTGGCAAGAGACCCAGTACTTC
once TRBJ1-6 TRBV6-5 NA CASSYSREPLHF TGTGCCAGCAGTTACTCACGTGAACCCCTCCACTTT
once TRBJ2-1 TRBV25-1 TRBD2 CASSDPRGGSSEQFF TGTGCCAGCAGTGACCCGAGGGGAGGGTCTAGTGAGCAGTTCTTC
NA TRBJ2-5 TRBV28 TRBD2 CASSLFRLAGQETQYF TGTGCCAGCAGTTTATTTAGACTAGCGGGGCAAGAGACCCAGTACTTC
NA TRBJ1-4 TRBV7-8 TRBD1 CASSARGGKNEKLFF TGTGCCAGCAGCGCCAGGGGGGGGAAGAATGAAAAACTGTTTTTT
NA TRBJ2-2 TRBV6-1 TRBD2 CASSLAGGLTGELFF TGTGCCAGCAGCCTAGCGGGAGGGCTGACCGGGGAGCTGTTTTTT
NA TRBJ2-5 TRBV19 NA CASSMVGEAGETQYF TGTGCCAGTAGTATGGTGGGGGAAGCGGGAGAGACCCAGTACTTC
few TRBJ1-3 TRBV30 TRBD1 CAWDQGTGLGAGKF TGTGCCTGGGACCAAGGGACAGGGTTAGGAGCGGGCAAATTT
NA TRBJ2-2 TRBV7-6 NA CASSLVGFDGELFF TGTGCCAGCAGCTTAGTCGGGTTTGACGGGGAGCTGTTTTTT
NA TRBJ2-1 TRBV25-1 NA CASSGLLGPPHNEQFF TGTGCCAGCAGTGGCCTCCTTGGTCCGCCACACAATGAGCAGTTCTTC
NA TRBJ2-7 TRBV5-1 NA CASSLVSATYEQYF TGCGCCAGCAGCTTGGTGTCGGCCACCTACGAGCAGTACTTC
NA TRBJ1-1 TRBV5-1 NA CASSLAQAGANTEAFF TGCGCCAGCAGCTTGGCTCAAGCGGGAGCTAACACTGAAGCTTTCTTT
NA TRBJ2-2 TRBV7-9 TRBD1 CASSLRGTGPKTGELFF TGTGCCAGCAGCTTACGGGGGACAGGACCAAAGACCGGGGAGCTGTTTTTT
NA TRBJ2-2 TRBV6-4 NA CASSDFRSGELFF TGTGCCAGCAGTGACTTTCGGAGCGGGGAGCTGTTTTTT
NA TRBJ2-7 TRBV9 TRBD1 CASSPQGAERAYEQYF TGTGCCAGCAGCCCACAGGGGGCGGAGCGGGCCTACGAGCAGTACTTC
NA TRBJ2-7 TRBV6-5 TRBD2 CASSTPGLGYEQYF TGTGCCAGCAGTACGCCGGGACTAGGGTACGAGCAGTACTTC
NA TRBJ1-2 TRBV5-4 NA CASSLYRRTDNYGYTF TGTGCCAGCAGCCTCTACCGACGGACAGATAACTATGGCTACACCTTC
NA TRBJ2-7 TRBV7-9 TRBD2 CASSLRASGADESSYEQYF TGTGCCAGCAGCTTACGCGCTAGCGGGGCCGACGAGAGCTCCTACGAGCAGTACTTC
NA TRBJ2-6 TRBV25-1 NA CASSEWVGANVLTF TGTGCCAGCAGTGAATGGGTGGGGGCCAACGTCCTGACTTTC
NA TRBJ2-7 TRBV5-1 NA CASSLTSVQSYEQYF TGCGCCAGCAGCTTGACCTCGGTTCAGTCCTACGAGCAGTACTTC
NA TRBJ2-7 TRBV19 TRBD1 CASSIGTGNYEQYF TGTGCCAGTAGTATCGGGACAGGGAACTACGAGCAGTACTTC
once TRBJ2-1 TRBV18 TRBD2 CASSLRTSGRNEQFF TGTGCCAGCTCACTCAGGACTAGCGGTCGAAATGAGCAGTTCTTC
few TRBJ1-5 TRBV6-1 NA CASSSPGGQPQHF TGTGCCAGCAGTTCCCCCGGAGGGCAGCCCCAGCATTTT
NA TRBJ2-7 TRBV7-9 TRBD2 CASSSRTSGSSYEQYF TGTGCCAGCAGCTCCCGGACTAGCGGGAGCTCCTACGAGCAGTACTTC
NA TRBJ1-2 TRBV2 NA CASSTTGTLFGYTF TGTGCCAGCAGTACCACCGGGACACTCTTTGGCTACACCTTC
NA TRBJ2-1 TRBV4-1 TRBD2 CASSLSGRDNEQFF TGCGCCAGCAGCCTAAGCGGGAGGGACAATGAGCAGTTCTTC
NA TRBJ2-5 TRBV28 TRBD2 CASSFGVSGRLETQYF TGTGCCAGCAGTTTTGGGGTTAGCGGGAGGCTGGAGACCCAGTACTTC
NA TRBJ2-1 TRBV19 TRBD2 CASNPSGANEQFF TGTGCCAGTAACCCTAGCGGGGCCAATGAGCAGTTCTTC
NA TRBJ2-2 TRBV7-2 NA CASSLSPNTGELFF TGTGCCAGCAGCTTATCTCCGAACACCGGGGAGCTGTTTTTT
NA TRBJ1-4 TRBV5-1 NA CASSYGPSEKLFF TGCGCCAGCAGCTACGGACCTTCAGAAAAACTGTTTTTT
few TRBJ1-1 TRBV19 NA CASTVTFATEAFF TGTGCCAGTACCGTTACGTTCGCCACTGAAGCTTTCTTT
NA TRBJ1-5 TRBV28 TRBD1 CASSLGGQGRQPQHF TGTGCCAGCAGTTTAGGGGGACAGGGTAGACAGCCCCAGCATTTT
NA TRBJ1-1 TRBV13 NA CASSLQQVWGDNGTEAFF TGTGCCAGCAGCTTACAACAGGTATGGGGAGATAACGGCACTGAAGCTTTCTTT
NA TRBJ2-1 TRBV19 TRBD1 CASSTGTGAEQFF TGTGCCAGTAGTACAGGGACAGGGGCTGAGCAGTTCTTC
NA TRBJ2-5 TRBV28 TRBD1 CASSSTGGRETQYF TGTGCCAGCAGCTCTACAGGGGGGAGGGAGACCCAGTACTTC
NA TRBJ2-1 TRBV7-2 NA CASSSNRLLYNEQFF TGTGCCAGCAGCTCTAACAGGCTACTCTACAATGAGCAGTTCTTC
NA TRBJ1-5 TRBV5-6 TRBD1 CASSGGTGNHPQHF TGTGCCAGCAGCGGAGGGACAGGTAATCACCCCCAGCATTTT
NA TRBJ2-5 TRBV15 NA CATSRDAGLAVWETQYF TGTGCCACCAGCAGAGACGCCGGCCTAGCAGTATGGGAGACCCAGTACTTC
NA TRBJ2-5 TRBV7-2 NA CASTKNHYGVAGETQYF TGTGCCAGCACCAAAAACCATTACGGGGTGGCGGGGGAGACCCAGTACTTC
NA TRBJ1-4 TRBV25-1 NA CASERSTNEKLFF TGTGCCAGCGAGAGGTCAACTAATGAAAAACTGTTTTTT
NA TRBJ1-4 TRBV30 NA CAWSEGITNEKLFF TGTGCCTGGAGTGAGGGTATCACTAATGAAAAACTGTTTTTT
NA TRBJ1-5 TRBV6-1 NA CASSGPISNQPQHF TGTGCCAGCAGTGGACCGATTAGCAATCAGCCCCAGCATTTT
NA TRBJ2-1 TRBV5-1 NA CASSLVAVFDNEQFF TGCGCCAGCAGCTTGGTGGCAGTTTTTGACAATGAGCAGTTCTTC
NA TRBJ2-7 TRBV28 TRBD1 CASNGRGYEQYF TGTGCCAGCAACGGCAGGGGGTACGAGCAGTACTTC
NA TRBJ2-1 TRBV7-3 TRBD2 CASSPAGTSVYNEQFF TGTGCCAGCAGCCCGGCCGGGACTAGCGTTTACAATGAGCAGTTCTTC
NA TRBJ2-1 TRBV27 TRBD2 CASSLGPRLAGSYNEQFF TGTGCCAGCAGTTTAGGCCCCAGACTAGCGGGATCCTACAATGAGCAGTTCTTC
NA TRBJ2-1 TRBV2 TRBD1 CAGNRDSTYNEQFF TGTGCCGGAAACCGGGACAGCACTTACAATGAGCAGTTCTTC
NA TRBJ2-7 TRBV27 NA CASAPERYYEQYF TGTGCCAGCGCACCTGAGCGATACTACGAGCAGTACTTC